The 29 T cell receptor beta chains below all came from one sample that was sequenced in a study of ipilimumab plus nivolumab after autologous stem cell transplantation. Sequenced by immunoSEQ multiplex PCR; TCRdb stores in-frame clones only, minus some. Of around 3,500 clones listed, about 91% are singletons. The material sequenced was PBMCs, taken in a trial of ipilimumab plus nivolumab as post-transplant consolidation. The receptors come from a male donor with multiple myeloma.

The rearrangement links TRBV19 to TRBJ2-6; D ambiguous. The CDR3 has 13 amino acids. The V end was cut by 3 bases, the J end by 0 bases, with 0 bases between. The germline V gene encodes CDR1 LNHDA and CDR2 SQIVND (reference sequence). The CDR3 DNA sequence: TGTGCCAGTAGTATCTCTGGGGCCAACGTCCTGACTTTC. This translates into CASSISGANVLTF. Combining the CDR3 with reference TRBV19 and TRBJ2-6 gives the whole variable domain DGGITQSPKYLFRKEGQNVTLSCEQNLNHDAMYWYRQDPGQGLRLIYYSQIVNDFQKGDIAEGYSVSREKKESFPLTVTSAQKNPTAFYLCASSISGANVLTFGAGSRLTVL.

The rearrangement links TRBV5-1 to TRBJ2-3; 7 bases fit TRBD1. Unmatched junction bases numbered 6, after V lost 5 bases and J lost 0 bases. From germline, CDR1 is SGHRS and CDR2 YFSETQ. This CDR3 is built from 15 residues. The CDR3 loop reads CASRQGRASTDTQYF. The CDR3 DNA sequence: TGCGCCAGCAGACAGGGGAGAGCTAGCACAGATACGCAGTATTTT. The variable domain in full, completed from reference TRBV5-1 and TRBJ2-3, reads KAGVTQTPRYLIKTRGQQVTLSCSPISGHRSVSWYQQTPGQGLQFLFEYFSETQRNKGNFPGRFSGRQFSNSRSEMNVSTLELGDSALYLCASRQGRASTDTQYFGPGTRLTVL.

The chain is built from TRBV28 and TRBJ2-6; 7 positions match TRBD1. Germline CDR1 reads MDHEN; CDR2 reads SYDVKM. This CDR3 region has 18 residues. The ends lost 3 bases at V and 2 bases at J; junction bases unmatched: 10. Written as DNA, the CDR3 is TGTGCCAGCAGTTTTTTCGCGACAGGGCTCCCTGGGGCCAACGTCCTGACTTTC. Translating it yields CASSFFATGLPGANVLTF.

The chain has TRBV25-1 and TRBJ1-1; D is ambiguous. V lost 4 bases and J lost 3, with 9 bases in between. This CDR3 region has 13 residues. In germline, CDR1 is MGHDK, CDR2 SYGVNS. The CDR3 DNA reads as TGTGCCAGCAGTGGTTTCGGGGACACTGAAGCTTTCTTT. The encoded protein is CASSGFGDTEAFF. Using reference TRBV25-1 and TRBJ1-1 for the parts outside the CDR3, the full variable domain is EADIYQTPRYLVIGTGKKITLECSQTMGHDKMYWYQQDPGMELHLIHYSYGVNSTEKGDLSSESTVSRIRTEHFPLTLESARPSHTSQYLCASSGFGDTEAFFGQGTRLTVV.

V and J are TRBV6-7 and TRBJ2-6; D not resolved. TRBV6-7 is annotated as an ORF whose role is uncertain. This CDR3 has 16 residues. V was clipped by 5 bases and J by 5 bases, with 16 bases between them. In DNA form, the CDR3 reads TGTGCCAGCAGTGTTCTCTGGCGTAGTCGGGCCAACGTCCTGACTTTC. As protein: CASSVLWRSRANVLTF.

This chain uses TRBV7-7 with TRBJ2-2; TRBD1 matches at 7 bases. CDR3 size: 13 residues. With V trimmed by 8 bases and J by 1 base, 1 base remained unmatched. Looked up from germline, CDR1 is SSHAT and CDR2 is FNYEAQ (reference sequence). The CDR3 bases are TGTGCCAGCCGGGACAGGAACACCGGGGAGCTGTTTTTT. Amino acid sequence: CASRDRNTGELFF.

The CDR3: CASSLAPGTNEKLFF. In nucleotides, the CDR3 is TGTGCCAGCAGCTTGGCTCCTGGGACTAATGAAAAACTGTTTTTT. The V call is TRBV5-4, the J call TRBJ1-4; unclear D gene. Trimming took off 0 bases at V and 2 bases at J, with 8 bases between the two ends. The germline CDR1 and CDR2 sequences are SGHNT and YYREEE (reference sequence). The CDR3 runs to 15 residues.

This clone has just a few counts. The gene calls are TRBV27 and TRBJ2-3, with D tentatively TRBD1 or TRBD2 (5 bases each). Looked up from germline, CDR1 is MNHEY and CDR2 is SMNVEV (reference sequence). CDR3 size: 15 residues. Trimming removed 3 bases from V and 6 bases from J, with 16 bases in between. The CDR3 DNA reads TGTGCCAGCAGTTTCAGGGCTAGTCGGGGTGATACGCAGTATTTT. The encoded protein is CASSFRASRGDTQYF.

The CDR3 DNA reads as TGTGCCACCTGGGGACAGGCCTTCACTGAAGCTTTCTTT. Protein product: CATWGQAFTEAFF. The chain links TRBV6-1 to TRBJ1-1, with TRBD1 identical over 8 bases. The junction had 8 bases not matched to a gene; V was cut back by 10 bases and J by 4 bases. The CDR3 is 13 residues long. The germline V gene has CDR1 MNHNS and CDR2 SASEGT.

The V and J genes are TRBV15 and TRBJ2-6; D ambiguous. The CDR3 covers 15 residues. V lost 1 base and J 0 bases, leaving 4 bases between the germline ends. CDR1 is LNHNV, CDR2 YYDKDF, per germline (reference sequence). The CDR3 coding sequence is TGTGCCACCAGCAGAGCCGACTCTGGGGCCAACGTCCTGACTTTC. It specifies CATSRADSGANVLTF.

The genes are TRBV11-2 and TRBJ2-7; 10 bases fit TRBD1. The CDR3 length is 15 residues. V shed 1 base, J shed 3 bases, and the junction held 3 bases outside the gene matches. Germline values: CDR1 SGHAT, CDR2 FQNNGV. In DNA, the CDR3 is TGTGCCAGCAGCTTAGGACAGGGGGCATACTACGAGCAGTACTTC. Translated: CASSLGQGAYYEQYF.

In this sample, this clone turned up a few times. This chain's CDR3 is CASSLGHEQYF. Here the CDR3 DNA reads TGTGCCAGCAGCTTAGGGCACGAGCAGTACTTC. V is TRBV11-2 and J is TRBJ2-7; D is ambiguous. The CDR3 consists of 11 residues. The germline V and J ends were trimmed by 1 base and 5 bases, with 3 bases remaining between them. Germline V gene sequence: CDR1 SGHAT, CDR2 FQNNGV.

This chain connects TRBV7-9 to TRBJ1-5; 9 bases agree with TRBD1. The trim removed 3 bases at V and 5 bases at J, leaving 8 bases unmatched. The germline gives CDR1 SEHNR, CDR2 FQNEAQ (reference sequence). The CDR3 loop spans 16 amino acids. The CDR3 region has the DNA TGTGCCAGCAGCTTTTGGACAGGGGAATCTTATCAGCCCCAGCATTTT. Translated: CASSFWTGESYQPQHF.

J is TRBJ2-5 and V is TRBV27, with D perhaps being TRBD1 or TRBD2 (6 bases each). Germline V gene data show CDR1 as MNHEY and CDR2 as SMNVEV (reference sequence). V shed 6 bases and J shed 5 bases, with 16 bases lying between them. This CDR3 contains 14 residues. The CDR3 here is CASRPIGGGETQYF. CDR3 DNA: TGTGCCAGCAGACCCATCGGGGGCGGGGAGACCCAGTACTTC.

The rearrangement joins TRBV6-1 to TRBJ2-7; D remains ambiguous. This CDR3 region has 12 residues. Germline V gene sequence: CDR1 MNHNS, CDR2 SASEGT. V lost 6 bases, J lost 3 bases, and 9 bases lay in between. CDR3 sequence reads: CASSLDNYEQYF. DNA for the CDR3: TGTGCCAGCAGCCTTGACAACTACGAGCAGTACTTC.

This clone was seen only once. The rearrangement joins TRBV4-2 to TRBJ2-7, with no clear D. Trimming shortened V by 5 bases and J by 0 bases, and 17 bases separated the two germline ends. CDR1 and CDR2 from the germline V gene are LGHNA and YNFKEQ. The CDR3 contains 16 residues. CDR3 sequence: CASSLGSSLPSYEQYF. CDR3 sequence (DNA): TGTGCCAGCAGCTTGGGGTCCTCGTTACCCTCCTACGAGCAGTACTTC.

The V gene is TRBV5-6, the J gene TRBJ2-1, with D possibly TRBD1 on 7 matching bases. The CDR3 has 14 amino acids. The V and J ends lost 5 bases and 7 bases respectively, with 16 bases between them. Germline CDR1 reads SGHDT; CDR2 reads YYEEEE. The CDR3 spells CASRFAGQPNEQFF. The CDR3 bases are TGTGCCAGCAGATTTGCGGGACAGCCAAATGAGCAGTTCTTC.

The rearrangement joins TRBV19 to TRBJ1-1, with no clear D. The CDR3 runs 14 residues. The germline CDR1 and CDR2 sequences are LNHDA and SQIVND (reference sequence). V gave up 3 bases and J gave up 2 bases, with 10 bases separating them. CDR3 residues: CASSIGVLNTEAFF. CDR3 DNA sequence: TGTGCCAGTAGTATCGGAGTACTCAACACTGAAGCTTTCTTT.

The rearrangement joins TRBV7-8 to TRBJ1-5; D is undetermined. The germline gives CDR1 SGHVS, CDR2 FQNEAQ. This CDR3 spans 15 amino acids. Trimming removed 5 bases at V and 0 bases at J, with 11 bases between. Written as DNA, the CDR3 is TGTGCCAGCAGCGTAAATTCATATAGCAATCAGCCCCAGCATTTT. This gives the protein CASSVNSYSNQPQHF.

DNA of the CDR3: TGTGCCAGCAGCTTAGAGGGGTCCCAAGAGACCCAGTACTTC. This sequence encodes CASSLEGSQETQYF. The gene calls are TRBV11-2 and TRBJ2-5; no clear D gene. The V gene's germline CDR1 is SGHAT and CDR2 FQNNGV. The length of the CDR3 is 14 residues. Trimming pared 0 bases from V and 1 base from J, leaving 6 bases between.

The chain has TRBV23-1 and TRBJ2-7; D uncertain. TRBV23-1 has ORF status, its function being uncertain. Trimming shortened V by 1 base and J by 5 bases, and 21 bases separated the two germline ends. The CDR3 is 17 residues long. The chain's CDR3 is CASSQCQKRRSRHEQYF. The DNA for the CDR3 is TGCGCCAGCAGTCAATGCCAAAAAAGACGCAGCCGACACGAGCAGTACTTC.

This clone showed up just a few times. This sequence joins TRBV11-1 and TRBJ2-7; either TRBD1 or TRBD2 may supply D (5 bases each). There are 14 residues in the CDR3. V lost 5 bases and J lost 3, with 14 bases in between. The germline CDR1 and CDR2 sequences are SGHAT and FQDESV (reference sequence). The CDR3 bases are TGTGCCAGCAGCGACCGGGGCGACGACTACGAGCAGTACTTC. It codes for CASSDRGDDYEQYF.

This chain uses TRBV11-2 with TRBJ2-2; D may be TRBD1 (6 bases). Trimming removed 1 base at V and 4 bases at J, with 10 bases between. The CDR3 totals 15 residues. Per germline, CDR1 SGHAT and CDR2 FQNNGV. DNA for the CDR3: TGTGCCAGCAGCTTAGTACCAGGGGCCACCGGGGAGCTGTTTTTT. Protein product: CASSLVPGATGELFF.

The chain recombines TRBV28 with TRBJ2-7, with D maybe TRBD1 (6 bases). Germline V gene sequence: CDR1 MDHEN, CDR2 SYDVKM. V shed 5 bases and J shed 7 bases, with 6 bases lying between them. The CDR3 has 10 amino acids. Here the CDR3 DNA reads TGTGCCAGCAGTGACAGGGAGCAGTACTTC. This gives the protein CASSDREQYF.

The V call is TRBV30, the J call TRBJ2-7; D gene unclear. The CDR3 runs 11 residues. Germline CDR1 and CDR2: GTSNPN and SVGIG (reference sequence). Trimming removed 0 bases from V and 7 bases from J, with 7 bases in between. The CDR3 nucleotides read TGTGCCTGGAGTGTAGCGAGTGAGCAGTACTTC. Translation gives CAWSVASEQYF.

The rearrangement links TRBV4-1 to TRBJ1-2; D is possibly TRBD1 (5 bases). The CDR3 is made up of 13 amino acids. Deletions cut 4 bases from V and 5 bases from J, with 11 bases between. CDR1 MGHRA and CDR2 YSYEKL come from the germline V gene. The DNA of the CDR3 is TGCGCCAGCAGCCCAGGAGGGGAGTATGGCTACACCTTC. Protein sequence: CASSPGGEYGYTF.

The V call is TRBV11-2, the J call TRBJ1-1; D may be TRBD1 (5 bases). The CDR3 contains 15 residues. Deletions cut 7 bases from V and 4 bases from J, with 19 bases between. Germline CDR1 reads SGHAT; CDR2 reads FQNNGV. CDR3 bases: TGTGCCAGCACCTTCGGTGGGGCAGGGATCACTGAAGCTTTCTTT. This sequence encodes CASTFGGAGITEAFF.

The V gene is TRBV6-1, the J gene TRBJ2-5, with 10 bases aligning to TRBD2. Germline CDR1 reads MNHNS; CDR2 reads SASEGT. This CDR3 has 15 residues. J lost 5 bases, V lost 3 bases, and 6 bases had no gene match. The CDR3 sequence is CASSETSGRPETQYF. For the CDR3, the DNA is TGTGCCAGCAGTGAGACTAGCGGGCGTCCGGAGACCCAGTACTTC.

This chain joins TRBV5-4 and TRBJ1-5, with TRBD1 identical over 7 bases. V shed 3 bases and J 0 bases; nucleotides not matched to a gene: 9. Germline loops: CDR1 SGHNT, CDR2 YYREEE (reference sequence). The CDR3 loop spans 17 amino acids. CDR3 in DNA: TGTGCCAGCAGCTATAAGACAGGGACCGATAGCAATCAGCCCCAGCATTTT. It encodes CASSYKTGTDSNQPQHF.